The clone carrying this T cell receptor (beta chain) was seen a handful of times. The antigen is undetermined. The sample belongs to a study of CD8 T cells in ankylosing spondylitis. A single record per CDR3 protein comes from TCRdb applying MiXCR to the 5' RACE reads. The repertoire holds some 200,000 distinct CDR3 sequences, with roughly 6.6% as singletons. Study-level results: Characteristic of ankylosing spondylitis blood, it appeared, was a TCR beta motif comprising several highly homologous variants. Earlier studies detected some motif variants in reactive arthritis synovial fluid and blood.

The CDR3 contains 14 residues. J was trimmed by 1 base and V by 4 bases; bases with no gene match: 3. Germline V gene data show CDR1 as SGDLS and CDR2 as YYNGEE. The sequence derives from a male donor with ankylosing spondylitis. The chain recombines TRBV9 with TRBJ2-3; 7 bases agree with TRBD1. The sequenced sample was blood, either unsorted or a sorted T cell fraction (not recorded which). The DNA of the CDR3 is TGTGCCAGCAGCTGGGACAGAGGCACAGATACGCAGTATTTT. It translates to CASSWDRGTDTQYF. The full variable domain, its missing parts supplied by reference TRBV9 and TRBJ2-3, is DSGVTQTPKHLITATGQRVTLRCSPRSGDLSVYWYQQSLDQGLQFLIQYYNGEERAKGNILERFSAQQFPDLHSELNLSSLELGDSALYFCASSWDRGTDTQYFGPGTRLTVL.